This T cell receptor beta chain was identified in a study of blood T cell repertoires in COVID-19. Assay used: immunoSEQ multiplex PCR; TCRdb lists only in-frame clones, some missing. The sample lists about 120,000 clones, 65% to 85% occurring once. This clone was observed once. Sequenced input: peripheral blood. The clonotype originates from a man aged 50 to 59 with acute or convalescent COVID-19.

The chain's CDR3 is CASSGNRAGELFF. Here the CDR3 DNA reads TGTGCCAGCAGTGGAAACAGGGCCGGGGAGCTGTTTTTT. The V and J genes are TRBV2 and TRBJ2-2; TRBD1 is a possible D gene (6 bases). CDR1 SNHLY and CDR2 FYNNEI come from the germline V gene. The V end lost 4 bases, the J end lost 6 bases, and 9 bases lay between the germline ends. The CDR3 contains 13 residues.